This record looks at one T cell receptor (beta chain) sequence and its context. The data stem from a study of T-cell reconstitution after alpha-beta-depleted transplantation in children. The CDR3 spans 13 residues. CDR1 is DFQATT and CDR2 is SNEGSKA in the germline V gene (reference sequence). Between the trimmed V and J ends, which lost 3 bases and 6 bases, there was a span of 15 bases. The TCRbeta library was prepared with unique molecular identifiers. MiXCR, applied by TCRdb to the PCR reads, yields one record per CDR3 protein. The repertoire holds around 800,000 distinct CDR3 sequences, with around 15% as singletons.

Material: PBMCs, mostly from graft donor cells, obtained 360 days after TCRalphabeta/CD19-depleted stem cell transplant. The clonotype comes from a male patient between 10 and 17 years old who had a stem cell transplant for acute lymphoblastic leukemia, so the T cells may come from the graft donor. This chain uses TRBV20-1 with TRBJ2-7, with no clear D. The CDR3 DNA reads TGCAGTGCTAGGGTCGGTGGGGAAGGCGAGCAGTACTTC. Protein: CSARVGGEGEQYF.